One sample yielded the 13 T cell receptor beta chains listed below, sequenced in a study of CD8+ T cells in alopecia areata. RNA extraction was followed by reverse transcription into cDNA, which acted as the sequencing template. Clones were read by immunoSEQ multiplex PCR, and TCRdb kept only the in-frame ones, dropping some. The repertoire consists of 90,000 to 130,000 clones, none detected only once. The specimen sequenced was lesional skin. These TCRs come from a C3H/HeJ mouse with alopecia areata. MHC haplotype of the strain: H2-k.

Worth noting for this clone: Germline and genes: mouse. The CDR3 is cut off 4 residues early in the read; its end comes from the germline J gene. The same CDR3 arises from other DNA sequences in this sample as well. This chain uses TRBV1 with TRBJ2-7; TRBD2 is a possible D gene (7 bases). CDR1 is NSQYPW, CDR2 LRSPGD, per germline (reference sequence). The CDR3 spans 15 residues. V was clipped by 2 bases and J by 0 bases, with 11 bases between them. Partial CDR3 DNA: TGCACCTGCAGTGCATCGAGGGGGGCCTCCTAT. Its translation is CTCSASRGASY. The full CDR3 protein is CTCSASRGASYEQYF.

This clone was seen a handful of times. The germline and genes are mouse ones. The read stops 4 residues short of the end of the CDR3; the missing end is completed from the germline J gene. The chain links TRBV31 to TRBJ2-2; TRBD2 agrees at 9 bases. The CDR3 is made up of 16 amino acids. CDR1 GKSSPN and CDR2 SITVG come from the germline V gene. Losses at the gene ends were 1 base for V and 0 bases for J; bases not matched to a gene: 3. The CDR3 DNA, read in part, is TGTGCCTGGAGTCCCGGACTGGGGACAAACACCGGG. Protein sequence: CAWSPGLGTNTG. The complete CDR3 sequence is CAWSPGLGTNTGQLYF.

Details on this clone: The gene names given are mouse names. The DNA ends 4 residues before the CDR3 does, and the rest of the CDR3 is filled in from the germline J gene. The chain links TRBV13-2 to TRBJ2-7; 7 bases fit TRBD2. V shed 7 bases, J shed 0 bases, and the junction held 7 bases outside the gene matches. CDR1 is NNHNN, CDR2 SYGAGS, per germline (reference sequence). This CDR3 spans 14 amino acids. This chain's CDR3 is CASQTWGSSYEQYF. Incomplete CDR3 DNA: TGTGCCAGCCAGACCTGGGGGAGCTCCTAT.

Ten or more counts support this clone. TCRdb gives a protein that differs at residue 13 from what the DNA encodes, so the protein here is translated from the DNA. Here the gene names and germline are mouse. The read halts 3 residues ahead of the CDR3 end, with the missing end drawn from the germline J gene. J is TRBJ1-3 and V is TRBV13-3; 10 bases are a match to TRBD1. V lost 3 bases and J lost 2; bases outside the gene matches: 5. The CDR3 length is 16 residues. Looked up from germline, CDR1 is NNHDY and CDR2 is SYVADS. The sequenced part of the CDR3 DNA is TGTGCCAGCAGTGCCCGGGACAGGGGAGCTGGAAATACG. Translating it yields CASSARDRGAGNT. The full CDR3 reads CASSARDRGAGNTLYF.

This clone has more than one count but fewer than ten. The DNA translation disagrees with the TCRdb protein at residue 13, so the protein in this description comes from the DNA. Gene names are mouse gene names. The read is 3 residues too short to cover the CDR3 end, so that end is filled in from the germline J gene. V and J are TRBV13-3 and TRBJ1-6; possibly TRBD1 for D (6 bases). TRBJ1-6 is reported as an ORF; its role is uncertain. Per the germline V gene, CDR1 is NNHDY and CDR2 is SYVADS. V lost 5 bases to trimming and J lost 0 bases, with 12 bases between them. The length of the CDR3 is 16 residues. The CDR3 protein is CASSRDKNSYNSPLYF. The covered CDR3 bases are TGTGCCAGCAGCCGGGACAAAAATTCCTATAATTCGCCC.

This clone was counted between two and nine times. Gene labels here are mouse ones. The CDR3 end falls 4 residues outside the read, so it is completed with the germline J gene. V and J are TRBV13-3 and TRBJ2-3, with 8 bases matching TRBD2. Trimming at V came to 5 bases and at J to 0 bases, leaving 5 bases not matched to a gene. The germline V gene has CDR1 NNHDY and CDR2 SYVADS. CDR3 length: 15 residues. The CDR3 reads CASRTLGGSAETLYF. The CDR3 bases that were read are TGTGCCAGCAGGACCCTGGGGGGAAGTGCAGAA.

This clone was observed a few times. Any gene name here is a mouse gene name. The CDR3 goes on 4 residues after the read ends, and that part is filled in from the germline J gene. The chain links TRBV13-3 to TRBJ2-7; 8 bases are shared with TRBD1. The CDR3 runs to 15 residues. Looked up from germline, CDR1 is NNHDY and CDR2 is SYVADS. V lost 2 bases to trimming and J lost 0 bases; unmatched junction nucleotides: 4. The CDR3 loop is CASSDQDRVSYEQYF. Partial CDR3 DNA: TGTGCCAGCAGTGACCAGGACAGGGTCTCCTAT.

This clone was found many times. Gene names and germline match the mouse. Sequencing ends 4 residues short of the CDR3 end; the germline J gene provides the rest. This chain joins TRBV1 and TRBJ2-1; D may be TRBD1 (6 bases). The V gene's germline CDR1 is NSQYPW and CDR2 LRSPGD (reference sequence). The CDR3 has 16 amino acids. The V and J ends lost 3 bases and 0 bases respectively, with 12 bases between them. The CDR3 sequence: CTCSAPDRYNYAEQFF. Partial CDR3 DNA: TGCACCTGCAGTGCCCCCGACAGGTATAACTATGCT.

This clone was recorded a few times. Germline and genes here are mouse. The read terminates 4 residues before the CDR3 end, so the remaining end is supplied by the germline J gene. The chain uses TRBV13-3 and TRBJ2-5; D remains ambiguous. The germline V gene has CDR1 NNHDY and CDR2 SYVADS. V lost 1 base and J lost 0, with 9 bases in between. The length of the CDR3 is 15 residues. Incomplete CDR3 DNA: TGTGCCAGCAGTGATCCTCGACATAACCAAGAC. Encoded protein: CASSDPRHNQD. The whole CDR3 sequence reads CASSDPRHNQDTQYF.

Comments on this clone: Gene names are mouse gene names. The sequenced part of the CDR3 DNA is TGTGCCTGGAGTCCCGGGACAAAAAAC. Translation gives CAWSPGTKN. The whole CDR3 protein reads CAWSPGTKNTLYF. The genes are TRBV31 and TRBJ2-4; a weak D match, TRBD1 (6 bases). The read halts 4 residues ahead of the CDR3 end, with the missing end drawn from the germline J gene. Germline CDR1 is GKSSPN and CDR2 is SITVG. The CDR3 sequence is 13 residues long. Using reference TRBV31 and TRBJ2-4 for the parts outside the CDR3, the full variable domain is AQTIHQWPVAEIKAVGSPLSLGCTIKGKSSPNLYWYWQATGGTLQQLFYSITVGQVESVVQLNLSASRPKDDQFILSTEKLLLSHSGFYLCAWSPGTKNTLYFGAGTRLSVL.

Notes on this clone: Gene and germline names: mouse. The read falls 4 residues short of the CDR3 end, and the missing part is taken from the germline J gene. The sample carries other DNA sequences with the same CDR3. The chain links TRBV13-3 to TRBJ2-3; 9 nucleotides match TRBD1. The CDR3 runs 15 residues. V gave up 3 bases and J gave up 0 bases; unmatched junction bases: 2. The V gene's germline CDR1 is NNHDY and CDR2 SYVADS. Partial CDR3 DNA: TGTGCCAGCAGTGTACAGGGGGCGAGTGCAGAA. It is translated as CASSVQGASAE. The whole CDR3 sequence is CASSVQGASAETLYF.

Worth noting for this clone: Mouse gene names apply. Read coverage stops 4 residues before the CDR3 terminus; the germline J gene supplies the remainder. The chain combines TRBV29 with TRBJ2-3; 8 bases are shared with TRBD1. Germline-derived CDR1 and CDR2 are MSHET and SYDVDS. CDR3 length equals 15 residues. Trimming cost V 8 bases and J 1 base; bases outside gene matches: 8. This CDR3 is CASQRTGKGAETLYF. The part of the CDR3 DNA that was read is TGTGCTAGCCAAAGGACAGGGAAGGGTGCAGAA. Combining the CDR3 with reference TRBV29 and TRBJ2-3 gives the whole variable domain DMKVTQMPRYLIKRMGENVLLECGQDMSHETMYWYRQDPGLGLQLIYISYDVDSNSEGDIPKGYRVSRKKREHFSLILDSAKTNQTSVYFCASQRTGKGAETLYFGSGTRLTVL.

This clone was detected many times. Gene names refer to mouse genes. The CDR3 DNA, read in part, is TGTGCCAGCAGTGATGCCCTGGATAACTATGCT. Translating it yields CASSDALDNYA. The CDR3 in full is CASSDALDNYAEQFF. The chain couples TRBV13-1 to TRBJ2-1; D not certain. The read stops 4 residues short of the end of the CDR3; the missing end is completed from the germline J gene. CDR3 length: 15 residues. The V end was cut by 0 bases, the J end by 0 bases, with 7 bases between. Germline CDR1 NSHNY, CDR2 SYGAGN.